Below are 17 T cell receptor beta chains sequenced from a single sample in a study of a mutant IDH1 vaccine in newly diagnosed glioma. The time point denotes: baseline, week 1 (first vaccination visit). The sample's treatment: pre-vaccination baseline after standard-of-care therapy. TCRdb keeps only in-frame clones here, not all; method: immunoSEQ multiplex PCR. The repertoire holds 60,000 to 85,000 clones, with approximately 85% as singletons. The sequences come from PBMCs, collected from a glioma patient treated with radiotherapy, temozolomide or both. Receptor source: a man aged 45 to 65 with glioma.

This rearrangement joins TRBV30 to TRBJ2-7, with D perhaps matching TRBD2 (6 bases). Germline V gene data show CDR1 as GTSNPN and CDR2 as SVGIG (reference sequence). Between the trimmed V and J ends, which lost 2 bases and 8 bases, there was a span of 10 bases. The CDR3 spans 11 residues. CDR3 nucleotide sequence: TGTGCCTGGAGTATCGGGGGTCAGCAGTACTTC. Amino acids: CAWSIGGQQYF.

The chain uses TRBV19 and TRBJ1-4, with D hard to call. CDR1 and CDR2 (germline): LNHDA, SQIVND (reference sequence). The CDR3 spans 15 residues. With 5 bases removed from V and 4 bases from J, the gap between germline ends came to 14 bases. Here the CDR3 reads CASSSIDGSNEKLFF. The CDR3 bases are TGTGCCAGTAGTTCTATTGACGGCAGTAATGAAAAACTGTTTTTT.

The gene calls are TRBV2 and TRBJ1-2; 9 bases map to TRBD1. Germline V gene data show CDR1 as SNHLY and CDR2 as FYNNEI. The CDR3 consists of 14 residues. The V segment lost 6 bases and the J segment 2 bases; nucleotides outside the gene matches: 4. The CDR3 here is CASRGDRANYGYTF. CDR3 coding DNA: TGTGCCAGCAGGGGGGACAGGGCAAACTATGGCTACACCTTC.

This clone was observed a handful of times. The CDR3 DNA sequence: TGTGCCAGCAGACTCTCCAGACAGACTGAAGCTTTCTTT. Translating it yields CASRLSRQTEAFF. The chain joins TRBV27 to TRBJ1-1; D possibly corresponds to TRBD1 (5 bases). With 6 bases removed from V and 5 bases from J, the gap between germline ends came to 13 bases. Germline values: CDR1 MNHEY, CDR2 SMNVEV (reference sequence). The CDR3 contains 13 residues.

This chain links TRBV14 with TRBJ2-5; 9 bases map to TRBD1. Per germline, CDR1 SGHDN and CDR2 FVKESK. The CDR3 runs to 15 residues. V was pared by 3 bases and J by 0 bases, with 2 bases of the junction left unmatched. The CDR3 sequence is CASSQRDRDQETQYF. CDR3 in DNA: TGTGCCAGCAGCCAGCGGGACAGGGACCAAGAGACCCAGTACTTC.

V and J are TRBV11-1 and TRBJ2-1; D not resolved. The CDR3 consists of 13 residues. Trimming removed 0 bases from V and 6 bases from J, with 6 bases in between. Germline CDR1 and CDR2: SGHAT and FQDESV (reference sequence). CDR3 residues: CASSLAPVNEQFF. For the CDR3, the DNA is TGTGCCAGCAGCTTAGCGCCGGTCAATGAGCAGTTCTTC.

The chain combines TRBV10-2 with TRBJ1-5, with TRBD1 identical over 9 bases. Trimming cost V 2 bases and J 7 bases; bases outside gene matches: 3. Germline CDR1 is WSHSY and CDR2 is SAAADI. This CDR3 is 14 amino acids long. CDR3 in DNA: TGCGCCAGCAGTGAGACAGGGGGCGGACAGCCCCAGCATTTT. Translated: CASSETGGGQPQHF.

The chain carries TRBV5-5 and TRBJ1-5; no definite D call. This CDR3 region has 13 residues. V lost 2 bases to trimming and J lost 8 bases, with 11 bases between them. From germline, CDR1 is SGHKS and CDR2 YYEKEE (reference sequence). As DNA, the CDR3 is TGTGCCAGCAGCTTTGGACCGCCAAAGCCCCAGCATTTT. Amino acids: CASSFGPPKPQHF.

This chain links TRBV5-8 with TRBJ1-2; unclear D gene. The length of the CDR3 is 11 residues. Trimming took 4 bases from V and 5 from J, leaving 6 bases between them. Germline CDR1 and CDR2: SGHTS and YDEGEE. CDR3 bases: TGTGCCAGCAGCCTGAGATATGGCTACACCTTC. Translating gives CASSLRYGYTF.

The rearrangement uses TRBV4-1 and TRBJ1-4, with D perhaps TRBD1 (5 bases). CDR1 is MGHRA, CDR2 YSYEKL, per germline. Deletions cut 4 bases from V and 4 bases from J, with 19 bases between. CDR3 length: 17 amino acids. The CDR3 loop is CASSPGGRGVGNEKLFF. The CDR3 DNA is TGCGCCAGCAGCCCCGGAGGGCGAGGGGTCGGTAATGAAAAACTGTTTTTT.

V is TRBV20-1 and J is TRBJ2-3, with a tentative D call TRBD2 (7 bases). This CDR3 region has 11 residues. The V end lost 6 bases, the J end lost 9 bases, and 13 bases lay between the germline ends. The germline gives CDR1 DFQATT, CDR2 SNEGSKA (reference sequence). CDR3 nucleotides: TGCAGTGCCATAAAGGGGGGGACGCAGTATTTT. Translating it yields CSAIKGGTQYF.

The chain recombines TRBV6-5 with TRBJ2-7, with 9 nucleotides matching TRBD2. Germline V lookup: CDR1 MNHEY, CDR2 SVGAGI. Trimming took 2 bases from V and 3 from J; bases not matched to a gene: 5. The CDR3 has 15 residues. CDR3 nucleotides: TGTGCCAGCAGTTACGAGCGGGGGGCGGGCTACGAGCAGTACTTC. Amino acids: CASSYERGAGYEQYF.

The CDR3 DNA sequence: TGTGCCAGCAGTCTTAGCGGGGGGATCTACAATGAGCAGTTCTTC. Translation gives CASSLSGGIYNEQFF. The chain recombines TRBV2 with TRBJ2-1, with TRBD2 matching 10 bases. The J segment lost 3 bases and the V segment lost 5 bases, leaving 4 bases of the junction unmatched. The V gene's germline CDR1 is SNHLY and CDR2 FYNNEI. The CDR3 sequence is 15 residues long.

This clone was seen only a few times. At one of its ends the junction is not consistent with the germline gene, which may arise from a read error. V gene TRBV7-2 combines with J gene TRBJ1-2; D is perhaps TRBD1 (5 bases). Germline CDR1 and CDR2: SGHTA and FQGNSA. CDR3 length: 16 residues. The DNA for the CDR3 is TGTGCCAGCAGCCTAGCCGGGACGGCAACTAACTATGGCTACACCTTC. It encodes CASSLAGTATNYGYTF. The variable domain in full, with the rest retrieved from reference TRBV7-2 and TRBJ1-2, is GAGVSQSPSNKVTEKGKDVELRCDPISGHTALYWYRQSLGQGLEFLIYFQGNSAPDKSGLPSDRFSAERTGGSVSTLTIQRTQQEDSAVYLCASSLAGTATNYGYTFGSGTRLTVV.

To note about this clone: Other nucleotide sequences from this sample produce the same CDR3. The gene calls are TRBV10-2 and TRBJ1-2; D may be TRBD1 (6 bases). Per germline, CDR1 WSHSY and CDR2 SAAADI. V dropped 0 bases and J dropped 7 bases, with 12 bases sitting between them. This CDR3 is 14 amino acids long. Written as DNA, the CDR3 is TGCGCCAGCAGTGAGTCGAGGCAGGGGCTTGGCTACACCTTC. This sequence encodes CASSESRQGLGYTF.

The chain carries TRBV7-2 and TRBJ1-5, with a possible D match to TRBD1 (5 bases). Germline-derived CDR1 and CDR2 are SGHTA and FQGNSA. Between the trimmed V and J ends, which lost 5 bases and 7 bases, there was a span of 12 bases. This CDR3 comprises 13 residues. Here the CDR3 reads CASSQNRNQPQHF. CDR3 nucleotides: TGTGCCAGCAGCCAAAACAGGAACCAGCCCCAGCATTTT.

The V gene is TRBV7-2, the J gene TRBJ2-1; a possible D gene is TRBD2 (7 bases). The length of the CDR3 is 15 residues. With 3 bases removed from V and 8 bases from J, the gap between germline ends came to 17 bases. CDR1 and CDR2 from the germline V gene are SGHTA and FQGNSA. CDR3 DNA: TGTGCCAGCAGCTTTGGTGCGGGGGCGTCCCATGAGCAGTTCTTC. Translated: CASSFGAGASHEQFF.